The rows below give T cell receptor beta chains drawn from one sample of a study of blood T cells in healthy people across ages. TCRdb passed the 5' RACE reads through MiXCR, listing each CDR3 protein once. The data show 700,000 to 850,000 distinct CDR3 sequences, around 34% seen once. Input material: blood. The source is a man aged 18-30 years in good health. Both conserved end residues are part of each CDR3. The D gene is left open where the match is weak. Clone size is stated in some rows and not others, as once, few, many or a class when expanded.

TRBV3-1	TRBD1	TRBJ2-3	few	CASSPWDRGGKDTQYF	TGTGCCAGCAGCCCATGGGACAGGGGCGGCAAAGATACGCAGTATTTT
TRBV28	.	TRBJ2-3	few	CASSPTGTRASTDTQYF	TGTGCCAGCAGTCCAACAGGTACCAGGGCTAGCACAGATACGCAGTATTTT
TRBV7-2	TRBD1	TRBJ2-7	few	CASSSRDSTYEQYF	TGTGCCAGCAGCTCCCGGGACAGCACCTACGAGCAGTACTTC
TRBV7-2	.	TRBJ2-6	.	CASSPTGPSGANVLTF	TGTGCCAGCAGCCCAACAGGGCCCTCTGGGGCCAACGTCCTGACTTTC
TRBV27	.	TRBJ2-1	.	CVSSFLGPQSNNEQFF	TGTGTCAGCAGTTTCTTGGGGCCCCAGTCCAACAATGAGCAGTTCTTC
TRBV13	TRBD1	TRBJ2-1	.	CASSPTDRSLSGRFF	TGTGCCAGCAGCCCAACGGACAGGTCCTTAAGTGGGCGGTTCTTC
TRBV7-9	.	TRBJ1-2	.	CASILEPDGYTF	TGTGCCAGCATCTTAGAACCAGATGGCTACACCTTC
TRBV12-3/TRBV12-4	.	TRBJ2-5	.	CASSVSVRETQYF	TGTGCCAGCAGTGTATCTGTGAGGGAGACCCAGTACTTC
TRBV5-1	.	TRBJ2-1	few	CASSLRQASSYNEQFF	TGCGCCAGCAGCCTTCGACAGGCTAGCTCCTACAATGAGCAGTTCTTC
TRBV20-1	.	TRBJ1-5	.	CSAGRADRLDNQPQHF	TGCAGTGCTGGTCGAGCCGACAGGTTAGATAATCAGCCCCAGCATTTT
TRBV6-2/TRBV6-3	.	TRBJ1-1	few	CASDAGRAEAFF	TGTGCCAGCGACGCGGGGAGGGCTGAAGCTTTCTTT
TRBV4-1	TRBD2	TRBJ2-3	.	CASSRTSGVDTQYF	TGCGCCAGCAGCCGGACTAGCGGGGTGGATACGCAGTATTTT
TRBV7-2	.	TRBJ2-3	.	CAGSLRTGSYTDTQYF	TGTGCCGGCAGCTTACGTACGGGCAGTTACACAGATACGCAGTATTTT
TRBV7-2	.	TRBJ1-2	many	CASTPGPSYGYTF	TGTGCCAGCACCCCGGGACCGAGCTATGGCTACACCTTC